This record looks at one T cell receptor beta chain sequence and its context. Its cognate antigen is unknown. The data originate from a study of shared clonotypes between healthy human individuals. CDR1 SGHNT and CDR2 YYREEE come from the germline V gene (reference sequence). Trimming at V came to 0 bases and at J to 5 bases, leaving 10 bases not matched to a gene. This CDR3 spans 16 amino acids. The protocol was immunoSEQ multiplex PCR, while the TCRdb copy is restricted to in-frame clones and leaves out a portion. The sample contains about 2.4 million clones, approximately 90% of which appear only once. Study outcomes and limitations: Memory subsets had estimated richness that was generally smaller than that of naive subsets.

This sequence joins TRBV5-4 and TRBJ2-7; 8 positions match TRBD1. The TCR sequence derives from a man younger than 30 in good health. Input material: naive CD4+ T cells sorted from blood. The subset here: CD45RA+ positively selected. The chain's CDR3 is CASSLGGQGIYNEQYF. CDR3 nucleotide sequence: TGTGCCAGCAGCTTGGGAGGACAGGGAATATACAACGAGCAGTACTTC.